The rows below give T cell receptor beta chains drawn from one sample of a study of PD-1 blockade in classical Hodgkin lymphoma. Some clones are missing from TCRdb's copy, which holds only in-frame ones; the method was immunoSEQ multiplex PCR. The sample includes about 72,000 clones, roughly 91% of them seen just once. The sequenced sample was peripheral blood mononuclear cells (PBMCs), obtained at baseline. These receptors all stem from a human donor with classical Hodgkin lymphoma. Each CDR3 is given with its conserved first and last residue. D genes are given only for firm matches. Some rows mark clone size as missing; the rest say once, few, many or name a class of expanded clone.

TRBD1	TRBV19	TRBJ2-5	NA	CASRDRGRGETQYF	TGTGCCAGCCGGGACAGGGGGCGCGGGGAGACCCAGTACTTC
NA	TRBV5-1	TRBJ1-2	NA	CASSLDSRGIVHGYTF	TGCGCCAGCAGCTTGGATAGCAGGGGTATAGTTCATGGCTACACCTTC
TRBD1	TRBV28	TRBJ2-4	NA	CASTTDRGNIQYF	TGTGCCAGCACCACGGACAGGGGAAACATTCAGTACTTC
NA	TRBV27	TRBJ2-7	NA	CASSWGVGYEQYF	TGTGCCAGCAGTTGGGGGGTGGGATACGAGCAGTACTTC
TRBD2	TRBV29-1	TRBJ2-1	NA	CSVSSTSGRAFNEQFF	TGCAGCGTTTCAAGTACCAGCGGGAGAGCTTTCAATGAGCAGTTCTTC
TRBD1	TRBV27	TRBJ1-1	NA	CASREDRGNTEAFF	TGTGCCAGCAGGGAAGACAGGGGAAACACTGAAGCTTTCTTT
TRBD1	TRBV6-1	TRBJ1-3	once	CASSDGQDSGNTIYF	TGTGCCAGCAGTGATGGACAGGACTCTGGAAACACCATATATTTT
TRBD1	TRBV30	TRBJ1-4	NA	CAWRTGAANEKLFF	TGTGCCTGGAGGACAGGGGCGGCTAATGAAAAACTGTTTTTT
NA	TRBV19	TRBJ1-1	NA	CASRWGNTEAFF	TGTGCCAGTAGATGGGGGAACACTGAAGCTTTCTTT
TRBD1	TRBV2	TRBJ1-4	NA	CASSLRIGTANEKLFF	TGTGCCAGCAGCCTCAGAATTGGGACAGCTAATGAAAAACTGTTTTTT
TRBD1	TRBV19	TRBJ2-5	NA	CASSSPDREETQYF	TGTGCCAGTAGTTCCCCGGACAGGGAAGAGACCCAGTACTTC
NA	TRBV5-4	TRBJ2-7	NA	CASSLGVGDYEQYF	TGTGCCAGCAGCTTGGGGGTGGGGGACTACGAGCAGTACTTC
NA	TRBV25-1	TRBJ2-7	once	CASRNDLRVTYEQYF	TGTGCCAGCAGGAATGATCTGAGAGTTACCTACGAGCAGTACTTC
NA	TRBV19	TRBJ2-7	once	CASSRNPQGSMSYEQYF	TGTGCCAGTAGTCGCAACCCCCAAGGGAGTATGTCCTACGAGCAGTACTTC
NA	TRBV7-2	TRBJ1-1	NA	CASSFGGPEAFF	TGTGCCAGCAGCTTTGGTGGTCCTGAAGCTTTCTTT
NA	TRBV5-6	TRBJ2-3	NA	CASSFGGPLGSDTQYF	TGTGCCAGCAGCTTCGGGGGGCCCCTGGGATCAGATACGCAGTATTTT
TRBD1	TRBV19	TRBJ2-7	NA	CASSTSLGTVTYEQYF	TGTGCCAGTAGTACCTCTCTTGGGACAGTTACCTACGAGCAGTACTTC
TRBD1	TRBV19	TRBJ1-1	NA	CASTPIGQGGTEAFF	TGTGCCAGTACCCCAATCGGACAGGGCGGCACTGAAGCTTTCTTT
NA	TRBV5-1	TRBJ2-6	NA	CASSLGRTSGANVLTF	TGCGCCAGCAGCTTGGGACGGACATCTGGGGCCAACGTCCTGACTTTC
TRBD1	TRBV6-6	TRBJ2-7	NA	CASSARQGGYEQYF	TGTGCCAGCAGTGCCAGACAGGGTGGCTACGAGCAGTACTTC
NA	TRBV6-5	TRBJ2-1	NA	CASSYTKGFTEQFF	TGTGCCAGCAGTTACACGAAAGGGTTTACTGAGCAGTTCTTC
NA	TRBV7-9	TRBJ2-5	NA	CASSSTDWLPHF	TGTGCCAGCAGCTCAACAGACTGGCTACCTCACTTC
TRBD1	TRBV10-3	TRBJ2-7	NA	CAIRPGQGERQYF	TGTGCCATCAGACCGGGACAGGGGGAGAGGCAGTACTTC
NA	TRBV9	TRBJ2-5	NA	CASSTGSLQETQYF	TGTGCCAGCAGTACAGGGTCCCTCCAAGAGACCCAGTACTTC
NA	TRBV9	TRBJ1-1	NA	CASSARGGVNTEAFF	TGTGCCAGCAGCGCTCGGGGAGGGGTGAACACTGAAGCTTTCTTT
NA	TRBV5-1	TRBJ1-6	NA	CASSLEESLYNSPLHF	TGCGCCAGCAGCTTGGAGGAGAGCCTCTATAATTCACCCCTCCACTTT
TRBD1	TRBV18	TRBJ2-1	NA	CASSPAGGDEQFF	TGTGCCAGCTCACCCGCAGGGGGCGATGAGCAGTTCTTC
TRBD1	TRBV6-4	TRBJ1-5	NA	CASSATGENQPQHF	TGTGCCAGCAGTGCTACAGGGGAAAATCAGCCCCAGCATTTT
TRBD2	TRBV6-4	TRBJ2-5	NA	CASSETSEATQYF	TGTGCCAGCAGTGAGACTAGCGAGGCGACCCAGTACTTC
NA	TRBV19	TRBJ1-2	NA	CASRVANYGYTF	TGTGCCAGTAGAGTGGCAAACTATGGCTACACCTTC
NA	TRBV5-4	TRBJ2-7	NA	CASSLDLGAYEQYF	TGCGCCAGCAGCCTGGACTTAGGAGCCTACGAGCAGTACTTC
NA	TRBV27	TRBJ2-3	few	CASSLVAGSTDTQYF	TGTGCCAGCAGTTTGGTGGCGGGAAGCACAGATACGCAGTATTTT
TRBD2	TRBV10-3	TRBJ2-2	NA	CAISNPSGGSTGELFF	TGTGCCATCAGCAATCCTAGCGGGGGAAGCACCGGGGAGCTGTTTTTT
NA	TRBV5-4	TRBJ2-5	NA	CASSWRETQYF	TGTGCCAGCAGCTGGCGGGAGACCCAGTACTTC
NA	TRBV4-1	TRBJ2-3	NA	CASSQDSNTDTQYF	TGCGCCAGCAGCCAAGATTCCAACACAGATACGCAGTATTTT